This T cell receptor beta chain stems from a study of blood T cell repertoires in COVID-19. The CDR3 loop spans 14 amino acids. The V segment lost 6 bases and the J segment 6 bases; nucleotides outside the gene matches: 9. Germline V gene lookup returns CDR1 MNHEY and CDR2 SMNVEV (reference sequence). In the authors' methods: Estimation of nucleated cell counts relied on the amplification of reference gene primers. The protocol was immunoSEQ multiplex PCR, while the TCRdb copy is restricted to in-frame clones and leaves out a portion. V, J and clone size were drawn from that table, and D and trimming were deduced from the DNA. The sample gives approximately 160,000 clones, more than 75% of which show up once; around 8.1% is in the top ten. While infection was still active, Seattle patients were enrolled and then followed longitudinally. The sample holds one count of this clone.

This chain connects TRBV27 to TRBJ2-3; TRBD1 agrees at 7 bases. The sequence came from a woman in her sixties with COVID-19, enrolled during active disease. The sequenced sample was peripheral blood. For the CDR3, the DNA is TGTGCCAGCAGGAGGGGGCTAGAGAGGGATACGCAGTATTTT. Its translation is CASRRGLERDTQYF.